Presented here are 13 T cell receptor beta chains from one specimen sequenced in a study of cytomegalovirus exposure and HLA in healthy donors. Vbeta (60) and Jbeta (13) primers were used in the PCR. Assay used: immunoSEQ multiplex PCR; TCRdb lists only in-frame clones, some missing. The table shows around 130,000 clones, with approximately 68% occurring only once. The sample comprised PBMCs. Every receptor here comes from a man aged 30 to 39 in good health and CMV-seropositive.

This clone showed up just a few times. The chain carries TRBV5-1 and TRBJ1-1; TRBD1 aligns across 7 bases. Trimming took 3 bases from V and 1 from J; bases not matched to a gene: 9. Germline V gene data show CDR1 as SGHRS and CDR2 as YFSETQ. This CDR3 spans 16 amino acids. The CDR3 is CASSWRGQVENTEAFF. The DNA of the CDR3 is TGCGCCAGCAGCTGGAGAGGACAGGTGGAGAACACTGAAGCTTTCTTT.

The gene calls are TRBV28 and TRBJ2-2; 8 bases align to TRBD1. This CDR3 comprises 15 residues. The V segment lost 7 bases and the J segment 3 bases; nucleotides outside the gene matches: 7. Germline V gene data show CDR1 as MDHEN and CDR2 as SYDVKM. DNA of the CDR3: TGTGCCAGCAAACCGGGACAGGCAGACACCGGGGAGCTGTTTTTT. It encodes CASKPGQADTGELFF.

CDR3 DNA: TGTGCCAGCAGCTCCGGGCTGACAGCCGTGGGGGGGCCTGAAGCTTTCTTT. Translated: CASSSGLTAVGGPEAFF. The chain has TRBV13 and TRBJ1-1; possible D gene TRBD1, 6 bases. Germline V gene lookup returns CDR1 PRHDT and CDR2 FYEKMQ (reference sequence). Deletions cut 4 bases from V and 6 bases from J, with 24 bases between. The CDR3 loop spans 17 amino acids. The full variable domain, with the rest looked up from reference TRBV13 and TRBJ1-1, is AAGVIQSPRHLIKEKRETATLKCYPIPRHDTVYWYQQGPGQDPQFLISFYEKMQSDKGSIPDRFSAQQFSDYHSELNMSSLELGDSALYFCASSSGLTAVGGPEAFFGQGTRLTVV.

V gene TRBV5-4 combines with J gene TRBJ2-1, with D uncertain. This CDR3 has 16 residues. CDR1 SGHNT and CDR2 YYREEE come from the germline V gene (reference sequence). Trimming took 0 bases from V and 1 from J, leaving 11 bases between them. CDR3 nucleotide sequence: TGTGCCAGCAGCTTGGGTGGCTCCAAGTCCTACAATGAGCAGTTCTTC. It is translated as CASSLGGSKSYNEQFF.

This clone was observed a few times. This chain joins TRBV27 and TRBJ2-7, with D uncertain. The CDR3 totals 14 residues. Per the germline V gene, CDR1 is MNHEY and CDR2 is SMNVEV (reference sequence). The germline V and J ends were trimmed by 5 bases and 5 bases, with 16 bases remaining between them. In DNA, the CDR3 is TGTGCCAGCAGTCTCGGGTCCTTTGCCAACGAGCAGTACTTC. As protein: CASSLGSFANEQYF.

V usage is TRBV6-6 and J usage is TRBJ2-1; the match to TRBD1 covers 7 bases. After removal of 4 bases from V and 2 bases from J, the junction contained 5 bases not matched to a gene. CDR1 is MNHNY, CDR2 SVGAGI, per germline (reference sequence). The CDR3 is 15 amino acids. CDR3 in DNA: TGTGCCAGCAGTTTTTCAGGGGGAACCTACAATGAGCAGTTCTTC. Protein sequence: CASSFSGGTYNEQFF.

The chain's CDR3 is CASSYGAKRRTGELFF. The CDR3, as DNA: TGTGCCAGCAGTTATGGGGCAAAGAGGCGGACCGGGGAGCTGTTTTTT. J is TRBJ2-2 and V is TRBV6-6, with D possibly matching TRBD1 (5 bases). The CDR3 sequence is 16 residues long. Deletions cut 3 bases from V and 5 bases from J, with 16 bases between. Germline V gives CDR1 MNHNY, CDR2 SVGAGI (reference sequence).

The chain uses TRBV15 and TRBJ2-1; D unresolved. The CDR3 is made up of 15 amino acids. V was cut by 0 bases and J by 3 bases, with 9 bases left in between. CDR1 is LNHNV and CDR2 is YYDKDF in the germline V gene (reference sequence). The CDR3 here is CATSREAADYNEQFF. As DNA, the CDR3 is TGTGCCACCAGCAGAGAGGCGGCAGACTACAATGAGCAGTTCTTC.

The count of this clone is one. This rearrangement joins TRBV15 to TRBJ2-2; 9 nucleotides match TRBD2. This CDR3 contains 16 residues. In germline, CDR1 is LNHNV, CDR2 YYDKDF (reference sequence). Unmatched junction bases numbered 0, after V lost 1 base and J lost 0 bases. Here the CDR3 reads CATSRASGANTGELFF. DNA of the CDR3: TGTGCCACCAGCAGAGCTAGCGGGGCGAACACCGGGGAGCTGTTTTTT.

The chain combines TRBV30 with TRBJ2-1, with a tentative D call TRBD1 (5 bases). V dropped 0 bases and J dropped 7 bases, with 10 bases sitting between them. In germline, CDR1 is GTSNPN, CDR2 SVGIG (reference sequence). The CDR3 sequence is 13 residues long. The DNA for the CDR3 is TGTGCCTGGAGTGTACAGGAAGCAAATGAGCAGTTCTTC. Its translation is CAWSVQEANEQFF.

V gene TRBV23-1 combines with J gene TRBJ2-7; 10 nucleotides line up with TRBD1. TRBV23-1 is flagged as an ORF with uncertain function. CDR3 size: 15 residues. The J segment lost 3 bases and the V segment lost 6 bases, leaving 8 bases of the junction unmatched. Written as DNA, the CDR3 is TGCGCCAGCAGCCACCGGGGGACAGGGGTCTACGAGCAGTACTTC. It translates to CASSHRGTGVYEQYF.

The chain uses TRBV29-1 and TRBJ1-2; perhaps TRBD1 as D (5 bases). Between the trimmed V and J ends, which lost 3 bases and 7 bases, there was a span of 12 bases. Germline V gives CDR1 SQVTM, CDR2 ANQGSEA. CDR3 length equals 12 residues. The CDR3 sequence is CSVEGLGLGYTF. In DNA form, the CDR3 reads TGCAGCGTTGAGGGATTGGGGCTTGGCTACACCTTC.

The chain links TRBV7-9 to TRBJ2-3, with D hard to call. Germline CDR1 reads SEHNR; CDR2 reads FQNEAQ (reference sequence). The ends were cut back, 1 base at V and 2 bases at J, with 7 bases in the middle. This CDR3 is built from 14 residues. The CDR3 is CASSLDSSTDTQYF. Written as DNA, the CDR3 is TGTGCCAGCAGCTTAGATAGTTCCACAGATACGCAGTATTTT.